This T cell receptor (beta chain) was profiled in a study of shared clonotypes between healthy human individuals. Study-level background: Contributing individuals were two females and three males aged 18 to 49. Broader study findings: The generation probabilities recorded for non-shared clonotypes fell below those of clonotypes shared by all four donors. Approximately 5.3% was the fraction of naive CD4 clonotypes found shared across a few donors.

Trimming removed 0 bases from V and 2 bases from J; junction bases left unmatched: 6. This CDR3 comprises 16 residues. Germline assignment: CDR1 LGHNA and CDR2 YSLEER. Notes on this clone: Its antigen is currently unknown.

Clones were sequenced by immunoSEQ multiplex PCR, and TCRdb holds only the in-frame ones, with some missing. The repertoire has under 2,000,000 clones, roughly 95% of them found once; the top ten carry less than 1.5%. Terminally differentiated effector memory CD45RA+ cells were excluded by CCR7 positive selection of CD45RO-negative cells. The material sequenced was naive CD8+ T cells sorted from blood. This rearrangement joins TRBV4-3 to TRBJ1-2; 7 positions match TRBD1. The TCR was taken from a man younger than 30 in good health. The CDR3 region is CASSQDSGTVNYGYTF. The CDR3 DNA reads TGCGCCAGCAGCCAAGACAGCGGGACAGTCAACTATGGCTACACCTTC.